Listed below are T cell receptor beta chains from one sample, sequenced in a study of T cell responses to AZD1222 COVID-19 vaccine. Libraries were prepared by immunoSEQ multiplex PCR; TCRdb keeps only in-frame clonotypes and omits some of them. The repertoire consists of tens of thousands of clones, with about nine tenths occurring once and the leading ten covering 2.4%. The sample consisted of peripheral blood, taken on day 0 of AZD1222 vaccination. The source of these receptors is an adult in good health. Both conserved end residues are part of each CDR3. The order of the fields is clone size, J gene, D gene, V gene, CDR3 DNA, CDR3 protein. A D gene is named only where the DNA matches it firmly. Clone size is given for some rows only: seen once, a few or many times, or a class if the clone is expanded.

size: few
J: TRBJ1-5
D: TRBD1
V: TRBV6-2/TRBV6-3
DNA: TGTGCCAGCAGTTACGGGGCAGGGGGTCAGCCCCAGCATTTT
CDR3: CASSYGAGGQPQHF

size: .
J: TRBJ1-5
D: .
V: TRBV19
DNA: TGTGCCAGTAGTAGCGCTCCGACAGGAGGCAATCAGCCCCAGCATTTT
CDR3: CASSSAPTGGNQPQHF

size: .
J: TRBJ1-2
D: .
V: TRBV5-6
DNA: TGTGCCAGCAGCTTGGCCGGGCAGCCCTATGGCTACACCTTC
CDR3: CASSLAGQPYGYTF

size: few
J: TRBJ1-1
D: .
V: TRBV4-2
DNA: TGTGCCAGCAGCCAAGGAGTGGGCACTGAAGCTTTCTTT
CDR3: CASSQGVGTEAFF

size: once
J: TRBJ2-7
D: TRBD2
V: TRBV6-5
DNA: TGTGCCAGCAGTTACTCGAGAGCTAGCGGGGGATACGAGCAGTACTTC
CDR3: CASSYSRASGGYEQYF

size: .
J: TRBJ2-1
D: TRBD1
V: TRBV19
DNA: TGTGCCAGTAGTAACCCGGGACAGGGGGCGGGAAATGAGCAGTTCTTC
CDR3: CASSNPGQGAGNEQFF

size: .
J: TRBJ1-3
D: .
V: TRBV30
DNA: TGTGCCTGGAGTGTCATGCCGATTGGAAACACCATATATTTT
CDR3: CAWSVMPIGNTIYF

size: few
J: TRBJ2-2
D: .
V: TRBV14
DNA: TGTGCCAGCAGCCAAGAGGTTTTTTTTTGGGGTCGGGACACCGGGGAGCTGTTTTTT
CDR3: CASSQEVFFWGRDTGELFF

size: few
J: TRBJ1-6
D: TRBD1
V: TRBV9
DNA: TGTGCCAGCAGCGTAGCCGGGACAGGGTTCGATTCACCCCTCCACTTT
CDR3: CASSVAGTGFDSPLHF

size: .
J: TRBJ1-1
D: .
V: TRBV30
DNA: TGTGCCTGGAGGATAACAAGCGTCACTGAAGCTTTCTTT
CDR3: CAWRITSVTEAFF

size: few
J: TRBJ1-1
D: .
V: TRBV11-2
DNA: TGTGCCAGCAGCCGGGCAGAGGCAGGGACTGAAGCTTTCTTT
CDR3: CASSRAEAGTEAFF

size: .
J: TRBJ1-2
D: TRBD1
V: TRBV24-1
DNA: TGTGCCACCAGTGATCCGCCCGGACAGGGTCTTTGTGGCTACACCTTC
CDR3: CATSDPPGQGLCGYTF

size: .
J: TRBJ2-7
D: .
V: TRBV3-1/TRBV3-2
DNA: TGTGCCAGCAGCCAAGACCGTTACGAGCAGTACTTC
CDR3: CASSQDRYEQYF

size: .
J: TRBJ1-2
D: TRBD1
V: TRBV6-6
DNA: TGTGCCAGCAACCTCAGGGGACAGGGACCAAGGGGTGGCTACACCTTC
CDR3: CASNLRGQGPRGGYTF

size: once
J: TRBJ1-1
D: .
V: TRBV3-1/TRBV3-2
DNA: TGTGCCAGCAGCCAAGATCCACTGAAAGGAGAAGCTTTCTTT
CDR3: CASSQDPLKGEAFF

size: .
J: TRBJ2-1
D: .
V: TRBV6-6
DNA: TGTGCCAGCACAGGAGGGGACTACAATGAGCAGTTCTTC
CDR3: CASTGGDYNEQFF

size: .
J: TRBJ1-5
D: .
V: TRBV6-2/TRBV6-3
DNA: TGTGCCAGCAGTTACGGTGGGGCGGCGCAGCCCCAGCATTTT
CDR3: CASSYGGAAQPQHF

size: .
J: TRBJ2-6
D: .
V: TRBV29-1
DNA: TGCAGCGCTCTTCAGGGGTACTCTGGGGCCAACGTCCTGACTTTC
CDR3: CSALQGYSGANVLTF

size: .
J: TRBJ2-1
D: .
V: TRBV19
DNA: TGTGCCAGTACCGACAGCTACAATGAGCAGTTCTTC
CDR3: CASTDSYNEQFF

size: .
J: TRBJ1-1
D: .
V: TRBV29-1
DNA: TGCAGCGTTGATAAGGGGCGAGGCACTGAAGCTTTCTTT
CDR3: CSVDKGRGTEAFF

size: .
J: TRBJ2-3
D: .
V: TRBV11-3
DNA: TGTGCCAGCAGCTTAGACAGGAATCCCACAGATACGCAGTATTTT
CDR3: CASSLDRNPTDTQYF

size: .
J: TRBJ2-7
D: TRBD1
V: TRBV10-3
DNA: TGTGCCATCAGTGAGTCCGGGGGTACAGGGGGGCGCTACGAGCAGTACTTC
CDR3: CAISESGGTGGRYEQYF

size: few
J: TRBJ2-7
D: .
V: TRBV18
DNA: TGTGCCAGCTCGCCCACCTACGAGCAGTACTTC
CDR3: CASSPTYEQYF

size: .
J: TRBJ2-7
D: .
V: TRBV6-5
DNA: TGTGCCAGCAGTCAACACTACGAGCAGTACTTC
CDR3: CASSQHYEQYF

size: .
J: TRBJ1-4
D: TRBD1
V: TRBV5-1
DNA: TGCGCCAGCAGCCCCGGGACAGGGGCATGGGGCACTAATGAAAAACTGTTTTTT
CDR3: CASSPGTGAWGTNEKLFF

size: .
J: TRBJ2-5
D: .
V: TRBV5-1
DNA: TGCGCCAGCAGCTTACGAGGGCAAGTCGGGGAGACCCAGTACTTC
CDR3: CASSLRGQVGETQYF